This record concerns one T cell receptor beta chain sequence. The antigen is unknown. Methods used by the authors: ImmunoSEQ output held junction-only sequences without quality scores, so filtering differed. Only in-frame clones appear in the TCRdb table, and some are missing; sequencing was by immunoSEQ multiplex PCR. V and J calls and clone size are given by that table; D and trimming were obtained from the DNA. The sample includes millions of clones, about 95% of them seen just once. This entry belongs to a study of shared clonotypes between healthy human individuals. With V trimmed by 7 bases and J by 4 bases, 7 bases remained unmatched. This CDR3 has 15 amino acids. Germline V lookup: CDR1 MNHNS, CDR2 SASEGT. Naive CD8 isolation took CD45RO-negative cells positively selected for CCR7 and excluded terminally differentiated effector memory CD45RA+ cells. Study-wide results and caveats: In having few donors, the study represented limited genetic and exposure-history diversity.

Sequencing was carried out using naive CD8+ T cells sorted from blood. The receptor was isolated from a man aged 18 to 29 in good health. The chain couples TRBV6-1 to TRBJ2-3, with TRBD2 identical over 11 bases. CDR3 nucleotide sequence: TGTGCCAGCAAAGAGCTAGCGGGGGGCCCAGATACGCAGTATTTT. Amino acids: CASKELAGGPDTQYF.